Listed here are 26 T cell receptor beta chains from one sample, sequenced in a study of T cell changes during pregnancy in multiple sclerosis. Some clones are missing from TCRdb's copy, which holds only in-frame ones; the method was immunoSEQ multiplex PCR. The data show approximately 85,000 clones, 91% seen once. This specimen consisted of peripheral blood, obtained in the first trimester of pregnancy. The receptors originated from a female donor with multiple sclerosis, enrolled in a pregnancy study.

V is TRBV4-1 and J is TRBJ2-7, with 9 bases aligning to TRBD2. V shed 3 bases and J 1 base; nucleotides not matched to a gene: 10. Germline values: CDR1 MGHRA, CDR2 YSYEKL. CDR3 length equals 17 residues. CDR3 nucleotides: TGCGCCAGCAGCCATGATTCGTCGGGACTAGCATCCTACGAGCAGTACTTC. It yields the protein CASSHDSSGLASYEQYF.

V and J are TRBV29-1 and TRBJ2-1; 10 bases map to TRBD1. The CDR3 is 13 residues long. The trim removed 3 bases at V and 6 bases at J, leaving 2 bases unmatched. Germline V CDR1 and CDR2: SQVTM, ANQGSEA. CDR3 bases: TGCAGCGTTGACGGGACAGGGGCCAATGAGCAGTTCTTC. Translated, it gives CSVDGTGANEQFF.

The V and J genes are TRBV28 and TRBJ1-2; the D gene is possibly TRBD1 (6 bases). Germline V gives CDR1 MDHEN, CDR2 SYDVKM. The germline V and J ends were trimmed by 5 bases and 5 bases, with 9 bases remaining between them. The CDR3 loop spans 12 amino acids. In DNA form, the CDR3 reads TGTGCCAGCAGTCTTCAGGGGTATGGCTACACCTTC. It translates to CASSLQGYGYTF.

This chain uses TRBV7-9 with TRBJ1-6; 9 bases are shared with TRBD1. Germline trimming cut 4 bases from V and 7 bases from J; bases unmatched to any gene: 8. The CDR3 loop spans 16 amino acids. CDR1 is SEHNR, CDR2 FQNEAQ, per germline (reference sequence). The CDR3 nucleotides read TGTGCCAGCAGCTCCTACCCGACAGGGGGAAATTCACCCCTCCACTTT. This gives the protein CASSSYPTGGNSPLHF.

The chain uses TRBV28 and TRBJ1-5, with unresolved D. CDR1 and CDR2 from the germline V gene are MDHEN and SYDVKM. The CDR3 is 15 residues long. The V end lost 4 bases, the J end lost 0 bases, and 10 bases lay between the germline ends. The CDR3 DNA sequence: TGTGCCAGCAGTTGGCAGACACGTAGCAATCAGCCCCAGCATTTT. Translating gives CASSWQTRSNQPQHF.

The V call is TRBV7-6, the J call TRBJ1-6; 8 bases fit TRBD1. The CDR3 loop spans 14 amino acids. J was trimmed by 8 bases and V by 5 bases; bases with no gene match: 5. The germline V gene has CDR1 SGHVS and CDR2 FNYEAQ. CDR3 sequence (DNA): TGTGCCAGCAGCCCAGGACAGGGTGATTCACCCCTCCACTTT. This sequence encodes CASSPGQGDSPLHF.

This chain connects TRBV28 to TRBJ2-1, with TRBD2 identical over 9 bases. The CDR3 extends over 16 amino acids. V dropped 6 bases and J dropped 3; count of bases not matched to a gene: 9. Germline assignment: CDR1 MDHEN and CDR2 SYDVKM. The CDR3 spells CASRVGLAGLYNEQFF. The CDR3 nucleotides read TGTGCCAGCAGAGTGGGGCTAGCGGGACTCTACAATGAGCAGTTCTTC.

This clone was recorded once. V gene TRBV19 combines with J gene TRBJ2-1, with 10 nucleotides matching TRBD2. CDR1 is LNHDA and CDR2 is SQIVND in the germline V gene (reference sequence). V dropped 5 bases and J dropped 9; count of bases not matched to a gene: 13. The CDR3 length is 16 residues. The CDR3 nucleotides read TGTGCCAGTAGTGCGGCTAGCGGGAGAGACGGAGGTGAGCAGTTCTTC. Its protein product is CASSAASGRDGGEQFF.

The chain uses TRBV2 and TRBJ2-2, with 13 bases that match TRBD2. The CDR3 covers 16 residues. V was pared by 5 bases and J by 5 bases, with 5 bases of the junction left unmatched. Germline CDR1 is SNHLY and CDR2 is FYNNEI. The CDR3 nucleotides are TGTGCCAGCAGTAGGACTAGCGGGAGATCAACCGGGGAGCTGTTTTTT. Translating it yields CASSRTSGRSTGELFF.

In this sample, this clone turned up once. The chain carries TRBV7-9 and TRBJ2-5; TRBD1 is a possible D gene (6 bases). Trimming took off 5 bases at V and 5 bases at J, with 18 bases between the two ends. Per the germline V gene, CDR1 is SEHNR and CDR2 is FQNEAQ (reference sequence). This CDR3 spans 15 amino acids. The CDR3 DNA sequence: TGTGCCAGCAGCCACAGGACAGAAATCTTGGAGACCCAGTACTTC. Encoded protein: CASSHRTEILETQYF.

This rearrangement joins TRBV27 to TRBJ2-3, with TRBD1 matching over 7 bases. Germline V lookup: CDR1 MNHEY, CDR2 SMNVEV (reference sequence). The CDR3 covers 15 residues. Trimming removed 5 bases from V and 3 bases from J; junction bases left unmatched: 8. The CDR3 is CASSETGDETDTQYF. CDR3 sequence (DNA): TGTGCCAGCAGTGAAACAGGGGATGAGACAGATACGCAGTATTTT.

The genes are TRBV28 and TRBJ2-7, with TRBD2 matching over 8 bases. V dropped 5 bases and J dropped 2; count of bases not matched to a gene: 17. The CDR3 length is 18 residues. The V gene's germline CDR1 is MDHEN and CDR2 SYDVKM. CDR3 nucleotide sequence: TGTGCCAGCAGTCTCCCGGCGGGAGGCCCGCTTAGTGCCTACGAGCAGTACTTC. Amino acid sequence: CASSLPAGGPLSAYEQYF.

V usage is TRBV5-1 and J usage is TRBJ1-4, with a possible D match to TRBD1 (5 bases). Trimming took 0 bases from V and 4 from J, leaving 13 bases between them. The V gene's germline CDR1 is SGHRS and CDR2 YFSETQ. This CDR3 is 16 amino acids long. The CDR3 is CASSLGLDRHNEKLFF. Written as DNA, the CDR3 is TGCGCCAGCAGCTTGGGGCTCGACAGACATAATGAAAAACTGTTTTTT.

This chain joins TRBV7-2 and TRBJ2-7, with 8 bases that match TRBD1. Germline V lookup: CDR1 SGHTA, CDR2 FQGNSA. The V and J ends lost 5 bases and 7 bases, in that order; junction bases with no gene match: 16. This CDR3 has 16 amino acids. The CDR3 sequence is CASSHLGKGRGLEQYF. CDR3 DNA: TGTGCCAGCAGCCACCTGGGGAAGGGCAGGGGGCTTGAGCAGTACTTC.

CDR3 loop: CASSLGSRGLSGYTF. CDR3 bases: TGTGCCAGCAGCTTGGGTTCCAGGGGGCTAAGTGGCTACACCTTC. This chain connects TRBV5-6 to TRBJ1-2, with 8 bases identical to TRBD1. V lost 0 bases to trimming and J lost 7 bases; unmatched junction nucleotides: 8. Germline V lookup: CDR1 SGHDT, CDR2 YYEEEE. The CDR3 length is 15 residues.

The CDR3, as DNA: TGTGCCAGCAGCTTAGAAATGGGGCGGAGCGGGGAGCTGTTTTTT. It is translated as CASSLEMGRSGELFF. V usage is TRBV7-6 and J usage is TRBJ2-2; TRBD1 might be the D (5 bases). This CDR3 region has 15 residues. Germline-derived CDR1 and CDR2 are SGHVS and FNYEAQ. Trimming took 1 base from V and 7 from J, leaving 13 bases between them.

The chain uses TRBV5-1 and TRBJ2-7, with a possible D match to TRBD1 (7 bases). Germline V CDR1 and CDR2: SGHRS, YFSETQ. V lost 2 bases and J lost 3, with 12 bases in between. CDR3 length: 14 amino acids. The CDR3 spells CASSFRQGGYEQYF. CDR3 DNA sequence: TGCGCCAGCAGCTTTCGACAGGGAGGCTACGAGCAGTACTTC.

This chain uses TRBV5-1 with TRBJ2-7, with TRBD1 matching 7 bases. The CDR3 has 14 residues. Germline CDR1 and CDR2: SGHRS and YFSETQ. J was trimmed by 3 bases and V by 4 bases; bases with no gene match: 7. CDR3 amino acids: CASSAGTVIYEQYF. CDR3 in DNA: TGCGCCAGCAGCGCCGGGACAGTCATCTACGAGCAGTACTTC. Full variable domain (remainder filled in from reference TRBV5-1 and TRBJ2-7): KAGVTQTPRYLIKTRGQQVTLSCSPISGHRSVSWYQQTPGQGLQFLFEYFSETQRNKGNFPGRFSGRQFSNSRSEMNVSTLELGDSALYLCASSAGTVIYEQYFGPGTRLTVT.

The chain is built from TRBV4-1 and TRBJ1-2; a weak D match, TRBD1 (5 bases). V was cut by 1 base and J by 4 bases, with 16 bases left in between. The CDR3 consists of 16 residues. Germline CDR1 and CDR2: MGHRA and YSYEKL. This CDR3 is CASSQVQAGLGYGYTF. CDR3 DNA: TGCGCCAGCAGCCAAGTGCAGGCGGGGCTGGGCTATGGCTACACCTTC.

V gene TRBV4-3 combines with J gene TRBJ2-5; 16 bases agree with TRBD2. The CDR3 contains 16 residues. V shed 4 bases and J 6 bases; nucleotides not matched to a gene: 5. CDR1 and CDR2 from the germline V gene are LGHNA and YSLEER. This chain's CDR3 is CASSPGTSGGAKTQYF. The DNA for the CDR3 is TGCGCCAGCAGCCCCGGGACTAGCGGGGGGGCAAAGACCCAGTACTTC.

The chain links TRBV5-6 to TRBJ1-1; 7 bases are shared with TRBD1. Germline V gene data show CDR1 as SGHDT and CDR2 as YYEEEE. The J segment lost 4 bases and the V segment lost 4 bases, leaving 16 bases of the junction unmatched. There are 17 residues in the CDR3. The CDR3 coding sequence is TGTGCCAGCAGCCCGGAGGAAACAGGGGATTCGACCACTGAAGCTTTCTTT. It encodes CASSPEETGDSTTEAFF.

This rearrangement joins TRBV7-8 to TRBJ1-1; D remains ambiguous. V gave up 6 bases and J gave up 1 base, with 12 bases separating them. The germline V gene has CDR1 SGHVS and CDR2 FQNEAQ. CDR3 length equals 14 residues. The CDR3 protein is CASRPRLGNTEAFF. CDR3 DNA: TGTGCCAGCAGGCCGAGACTTGGGAACACTGAAGCTTTCTTT.

Here the CDR3 reads CASSLQGATDTQYF. The CDR3 nucleotides are TGTGCCAGCAGCTTGCAGGGCGCCACAGATACGCAGTATTTT. The chain employs TRBV5-6 and TRBJ2-3; weak D call: TRBD1 (5 bases). Trimming removed 1 base at V and 2 bases at J, with 8 bases between. Germline values: CDR1 SGHDT, CDR2 YYEEEE. This CDR3 is 14 amino acids long.

CDR3 DNA: TGCAGCGTTGAAGATCGCGCAGGGGGATACGAGCAGTACTTC. Protein product: CSVEDRAGGYEQYF. The chain combines TRBV29-1 with TRBJ2-7; 7 bases fit TRBD1. Unmatched junction bases numbered 6, after V lost 0 bases and J lost 4 bases. Germline CDR1 reads SQVTM; CDR2 reads ANQGSEA. This CDR3 is 14 amino acids long.

The chain recombines TRBV5-1 with TRBJ2-1, with TRBD2 matching over 7 bases. The CDR3 totals 15 residues. With 6 bases clipped from V and 8 bases from J, the junction kept 14 bases outside the gene matches. The germline V gene has CDR1 SGHRS and CDR2 YFSETQ. CDR3 sequence reads: CASNQGTTGRYEQFF. The CDR3 region has the DNA TGCGCCAGCAACCAAGGGACTACGGGTAGATATGAGCAGTTCTTC.

This sequence joins TRBV7-2 and TRBJ2-7; D gene unclear. The ends were cut back, 5 bases at V and 1 base at J, with 15 bases in the middle. In germline, CDR1 is SGHTA, CDR2 FQGNSA. This CDR3 region has 15 residues. The CDR3 protein is CASSQAAETSYEQYF. For the CDR3, the DNA is TGTGCCAGCAGCCAAGCCGCTGAGACTTCCTACGAGCAGTACTTC.